The 32 T cell receptor beta chains reported below all come from one sample, sequenced in a study of blood T cell repertoires in COVID-19. The assay was immunoSEQ multiplex PCR, and TCRdb's table has in-frame clones only and misses some. Of about 94,000 clones in the sample, around 82% were seen once. The sample taken for sequencing was peripheral blood. Source of these receptors: a man aged 55 to 70 with acute or convalescent COVID-19.

This chain uses TRBV25-1 with TRBJ2-3; TRBD2 matches at 9 bases. Germline V CDR1 and CDR2: MGHDK, SYGVNS. After removal of 3 bases from V and 1 base from J, the junction contained 5 bases not matched to a gene. CDR3 length: 16 amino acids. In DNA form, the CDR3 reads TGTGCCAGCAGTGATCTTGAGCGGGGGGGCACAGATACGCAGTATTTT. This encodes CASSDLERGGTDTQYF.

This sequence joins TRBV19 and TRBJ1-2; 11 nucleotides match TRBD1. Germline-derived CDR1 and CDR2 are LNHDA and SQIVND (reference sequence). The CDR3 covers 15 residues. V lost 3 bases to trimming and J lost 4 bases; unmatched junction nucleotides: 4. This CDR3 is CASSIPGQGVYGYTF. The CDR3 bases are TGTGCCAGTAGTATCCCGGGACAGGGGGTCTATGGCTACACCTTC.

CDR3 in amino acids: CASSMTGTGGDGYTF. The CDR3 DNA follows: TGTGCCAGTAGTATGACTGGGACAGGGGGCGATGGCTACACCTTC. This chain connects TRBV19 to TRBJ1-2; 12 nucleotides line up with TRBD1. CDR3 size: 15 residues. J gave up 6 bases and V 3 bases, and 5 bases lay outside the gene matches. The germline V gene encodes CDR1 LNHDA and CDR2 SQIVND (reference sequence).

This chain uses TRBV5-5 with TRBJ1-1; tentatively, D is TRBD1 (6 bases). In germline, CDR1 is SGHKS, CDR2 YYEKEE (reference sequence). The CDR3 loop spans 12 amino acids. V lost 3 bases, J lost 8 bases, and 11 bases lay in between. CDR3 amino acids: CASSSGQPEAFF. In nucleotides, the CDR3 is TGTGCCAGCAGCTCCGGACAGCCCGAAGCTTTCTTT. Full variable domain (rest looked up from reference TRBV5-5 and TRBJ1-1): DAGVTQSPTHLIKTRGQQVTLRCSPISGHKSVSWYQQVLGQGPQFIFQYYEKEERGRGNFPDRFSARQFPNYSSELNVNALLLGDSALYLCASSSGQPEAFFGQGTRLTVV.

J is TRBJ2-1 and V is TRBV5-6; 11 nucleotides line up with TRBD2. The CDR3 extends over 16 amino acids. CDR1 and CDR2 (germline): SGHDT, YYEEEE. Trimming took 0 bases from V and 10 from J; bases not matched to a gene: 9. CDR3 sequence reads: CASSLGSGGASREQFF. The CDR3 nucleotides read TGTGCCAGCAGCTTGGGTAGCGGGGGGGCCTCTCGGGAGCAGTTCTTC.

The CDR3 sequence is CASSQGASGGMSSYEQYF. As DNA, the CDR3 is TGTGCCAGCAGCCAAGGAGCTAGCGGGGGGATGAGCTCCTACGAGCAGTACTTC. The rearrangement joins TRBV4-2 to TRBJ2-7, with 11 nucleotides matching TRBD2. The CDR3 runs 18 residues. J was trimmed by 0 bases and V by 1 base; bases with no gene match: 8. CDR1 is LGHNA and CDR2 is YNFKEQ in the germline V gene.

The sample holds a few counts of this clone. This rearrangement joins TRBV6-2 or TRBV6-3 to TRBJ2-7, with D uncertain. The length of the CDR3 is 14 residues. The germline CDR1 and CDR2 sequences are MNHEY and SVGEGT. With 5 bases removed from V and 5 bases from J, the gap between germline ends came to 16 bases. This CDR3 reads CASSTSMVLNEQYF. Written as DNA, the CDR3 is TGTGCCAGCAGTACATCCATGGTCTTGAACGAGCAGTACTTC.

The V and J genes are TRBV15 and TRBJ2-1; D call uncertain. V lost 7 bases to trimming and J lost 5 bases, with 18 bases between them. This CDR3 is built from 15 residues. Germline CDR1 LNHNV, CDR2 YYDKDF (reference sequence). This chain's CDR3 is CATKVPGAGHNEQFF. The CDR3, as DNA: TGTGCCACCAAGGTTCCAGGCGCAGGTCACAATGAGCAGTTCTTC.

The chain uses TRBV24-1 and TRBJ2-3, with D perhaps TRBD2 (7 bases). In germline, CDR1 is KGHDR, CDR2 SFDVKD. The CDR3 has 16 residues. Trimming shortened V by 6 bases and J by 0 bases, and 15 bases separated the two germline ends. The CDR3 is CATSMGGGPSTDTQYF. CDR3 nucleotides: TGTGCCACCAGTATGGGCGGGGGCCCTAGCACAGATACGCAGTATTTT.

The V call is TRBV6-5, the J call TRBJ1-2; 9 bases map to TRBD1. Trimming took 9 bases from V and 4 from J; bases not matched to a gene: 9. Germline V CDR1 and CDR2: MNHEY, SVGAGI. The CDR3 consists of 14 residues. CDR3 residues: CASRGTGQIYGYTF. CDR3 nucleotides: TGTGCCAGTCGCGGGACAGGGCAGATCTATGGCTACACCTTC.

This clone has just a few counts. The rearrangement joins TRBV5-1 to TRBJ1-4; D remains unclear. Trimming left V 0 bases short and J 0 bases short, with 9 bases between. This CDR3 is built from 16 residues. Germline V gene data show CDR1 as SGHRS and CDR2 as YFSETQ. CDR3: CASSLGGSATNEKLFF. CDR3 in DNA: TGCGCCAGCAGCTTGGGCGGTAGCGCAACTAATGAAAAACTGTTTTTT.

V gene TRBV11-2 combines with J gene TRBJ2-7; TRBD2 matches 9 bases. This CDR3 spans 13 amino acids. Germline V gene sequence: CDR1 SGHAT, CDR2 FQNNGV. V dropped 9 bases and J dropped 4; count of bases not matched to a gene: 7. CDR3 DNA sequence: TGTGCCAGTACAAATAGCGGGGGTTACGAGCAGTACTTC. Its protein product is CASTNSGGYEQYF.

The table lists this clone with a few counts. The chain couples TRBV19 to TRBJ1-2; D is unresolved. Germline V gene data show CDR1 as LNHDA and CDR2 as SQIVND (reference sequence). The CDR3 has 15 amino acids. Trimming cost V 8 bases and J 0 bases, with 16 bases left between them. The CDR3 DNA reads as TGTGCCAGTGTGGGAGGGAAAGGGCCTAACTATGGCTACACCTTC. Encoded protein: CASVGGKGPNYGYTF.

The chain has TRBV5-5 and TRBJ2-7; possible D gene TRBD1, 5 bases. Germline CDR1 reads SGHKS; CDR2 reads YYEKEE (reference sequence). The CDR3 has 15 residues. The V end was cut by 0 bases, the J end by 3 bases, with 13 bases between. CDR3 bases: TGTGCCAGCAGCTTGGGGGCCAGCCAGGGCTACGAGCAGTACTTC. Protein sequence: CASSLGASQGYEQYF.

The sample holds one count of this clone. The gene calls are TRBV29-1 and TRBJ1-6; D is ambiguous. Germline CDR1 SQVTM, CDR2 ANQGSEA. V was trimmed by 6 bases and J by 6 bases, leaving 12 bases between them. The CDR3 is 13 amino acids. The CDR3 coding sequence is TGCAGCGTGACGGTAGCGGCTAATTCACCCCTCCACTTT. This sequence encodes CSVTVAANSPLHF.

The chain uses TRBV29-1 and TRBJ1-2; D unresolved. V lost 3 bases and J lost 8, with 10 bases in between. The length of the CDR3 is 11 residues. The germline CDR1 and CDR2 sequences are SQVTM and ANQGSEA. The CDR3 region is CSVDTGWGYTF. CDR3 nucleotide sequence: TGCAGCGTTGATACGGGATGGGGCTACACCTTC.

This chain uses TRBV5-4 with TRBJ2-5; no clear D gene. There are 14 residues in the CDR3. Trimming took off 0 bases at V and 0 bases at J, with 6 bases between the two ends. CDR1 and CDR2 from the germline V gene are SGHNT and YYREEE (reference sequence). CDR3 sequence: CASSLDGYQETQYF. DNA of the CDR3: TGTGCCAGCAGCTTGGACGGGTACCAAGAGACCCAGTACTTC.

J is TRBJ1-1 and V is TRBV27, with D uncertain. This CDR3 comprises 13 residues. V was pared by 2 bases and J by 1 base, with 5 bases between. The germline V gene has CDR1 MNHEY and CDR2 SMNVEV (reference sequence). The CDR3 reads CASSLGPNTEAFF. The CDR3 coding sequence is TGTGCCAGCAGTTTAGGGCCGAACACTGAAGCTTTCTTT.

Points on this clone: The sample holds other DNA sequences that translate to the same CDR3. In DNA form, the CDR3 reads TGTGCCAGCAGCTTAGGACAGGGCTATGGCTACACCTTC. Translating gives CASSLGQGYGYTF. The chain carries TRBV7-9 and TRBJ1-2, with TRBD1 matching 7 bases. Germline V CDR1 and CDR2: SEHNR, FQNEAQ (reference sequence). V lost 1 base to trimming and J lost 4 bases; unmatched junction nucleotides: 0. The CDR3 is made up of 13 amino acids. Looking up the rest from reference TRBV7-9 and TRBJ1-2 gives the full variable domain: DTGVSQNPRHKITKRGQNVTFRCDPISEHNRLYWYRQTLGQGPEFLTYFQNEAQLEKSRLLSDRFSAERPKGSFSTLEIQRTEQGDSAMYLCASSLGQGYGYTFGSGTRLTVV.

CDR3 sequence: CASSWGDQSTDTQYF. Written as DNA, the CDR3 is TGTGCCAGCAGCTGGGGGGACCAAAGCACAGATACGCAGTATTTT. The genes are TRBV5-4 and TRBJ2-3; D might be TRBD2 (6 bases). Trimming shortened V by 3 bases and J by 0 bases, and 11 bases separated the two germline ends. This CDR3 spans 15 amino acids. Germline V gene lookup returns CDR1 SGHNT and CDR2 YYREEE (reference sequence).

The CDR3 is CASSVAGAGGTGNTIYF. CDR3 sequence (DNA): TGTGCCAGCAGCGTAGCGGGAGCGGGGGGCACTGGAAACACCATATATTTT. The genes are TRBV9 and TRBJ1-3, with D maybe TRBD1 (6 bases). The CDR3 runs 17 residues. V shed 0 bases and J shed 2 bases, with 15 bases lying between them. Germline V gene sequence: CDR1 SGDLS, CDR2 YYNGEE.

The V and J genes are TRBV5-6 and TRBJ2-7, with 12 bases aligning to TRBD2. CDR1 and CDR2 from the germline V gene are SGHDT and YYEEEE. V dropped 4 bases and J dropped 7; count of bases not matched to a gene: 6. The CDR3 is 14 amino acids. The CDR3 nucleotides read TGTGCCAGCAGCAAACTAGCGGGGGGTAAAGAGCAGTACTTC. Residues: CASSKLAGGKEQYF.

The DNA for the CDR3 is TGTGCCAGCTCACCTGAACCGGACAGACCCTTGGGGTACGAGCAGTACTTC. Protein product: CASSPEPDRPLGYEQYF. The V call is TRBV18, the J call TRBJ2-7, with a tentative D call TRBD1 (6 bases). CDR3 length equals 17 residues. The V gene lost 3 bases and the J gene lost 4 bases, with 22 bases spanning the gap. Germline CDR1 and CDR2: KGHSH and LQKENI.

This clone has a handful of counts. This chain joins TRBV3-1 (or the pseudogene TRBV3-2) and TRBJ2-7; 7 bases align to TRBD1. Germline values: CDR1 LGHDT, CDR2 YNNKEL (reference sequence). The CDR3 spans 14 residues. Germline trimming cut 2 bases from V and 6 bases from J; bases unmatched to any gene: 7. In DNA form, the CDR3 reads TGTGCCAGCAGCCAAAAAGGGGGCGCGGGCGAGCAGTACTTC. This translates into CASSQKGGAGEQYF.

The rearrangement joins TRBV19 to TRBJ2-3; 13 bases agree with TRBD2. CDR3 length: 16 amino acids. Germline V gives CDR1 LNHDA, CDR2 SQIVND (reference sequence). Unmatched junction bases numbered 1, after V lost 4 bases and J lost 0 bases. The CDR3 region is CASSTTSGGSTDTQYF. The CDR3 DNA is TGTGCCAGTAGTACGACTAGCGGGGGGAGCACAGATACGCAGTATTTT.

This clone was seen a single time. The chain combines TRBV14 with TRBJ2-3, with 13 positions matching TRBD2. Germline CDR1 and CDR2: SGHDN and FVKESK. The V gene end was trimmed by 1 base and the J gene end by 4 bases; junction bases not matched to a gene: 5. CDR3 length equals 17 residues. Here the CDR3 DNA reads TGTGCCAGCAGCCAAGGGGGACTAGCGGGGATCGCAGATACGCAGTATTTT. Amino acids: CASSQGGLAGIADTQYF.

The CDR3 coding sequence is TGTGCCAGCAGCTTAGTAACTGGAAACACCATATATTTT. Residues: CASSLVTGNTIYF. The V call is TRBV7-6, the J call TRBJ1-3; D ambiguous. The CDR3 covers 13 residues. Deletions cut 1 base from V and 2 bases from J, with 3 bases between. Germline-derived CDR1 and CDR2 are SGHVS and FNYEAQ.

The chain employs TRBV9 and TRBJ1-1, with unresolved D. This CDR3 has 13 amino acids. Germline CDR1 reads SGDLS; CDR2 reads YYNGEE. Trimming took off 7 bases at V and 1 base at J, with 11 bases between the two ends. CDR3 nucleotides: TGTGCCAGCGGAGCGACTGGGAACACTGAAGCTTTCTTT. It is translated as CASGATGNTEAFF. The full variable domain, with the rest looked up from reference TRBV9 and TRBJ1-1, is DSGVTQTPKHLITATGQRVTLRCSPRSGDLSVYWYQQSLDQGLQFLIQYYNGEERAKGNILERFSAQQFPDLHSELNLSSLELGDSALYFCASGATGNTEAFFGQGTRLTVV.

The V gene is TRBV5-6, the J gene TRBJ2-2; TRBD2 matches at 11 bases. The CDR3 is 17 amino acids. After removal of 4 bases from V and 0 bases from J, the junction contained 5 bases not matched to a gene. Germline V lookup: CDR1 SGHDT, CDR2 YYEEEE. The CDR3 DNA sequence: TGTGCCAGCAGCGAACTAGCGGGGGCCGCGAACACCGGGGAGCTGTTTTTT. Translation gives CASSELAGAANTGELFF.

The CDR3 DNA reads as TGCGCCAGCAGCCAAGATTACGGGGTTGGCAATCAGCCCCAGCATTTT. Residues: CASSQDYGVGNQPQHF. This rearrangement joins TRBV4-1 to TRBJ1-5; D remains ambiguous. V lost 0 bases and J lost 2, with 11 bases in between. CDR3 length equals 16 residues. Germline lookup yields CDR1 MGHRA and CDR2 YSYEKL.

The CDR3 sequence: CASSLRQSTNEKLFF. CDR3 DNA: TGTGCCAGCAGCCTTAGACAGTCAACTAATGAAAAACTGTTTTTT. V is TRBV11-2 and J is TRBJ1-4; possibly TRBD1 for D (5 bases). Trimming took off 5 bases at V and 0 bases at J, with 10 bases between the two ends. CDR1 is SGHAT and CDR2 is FQNNGV in the germline V gene. This CDR3 has 15 amino acids.

V is TRBV4-1 and J is TRBJ1-1; D uncertain. The CDR3 extends over 14 amino acids. Trimming shortened V by 5 bases and J by 3 bases, and 13 bases separated the two germline ends. From germline, CDR1 is MGHRA and CDR2 YSYEKL. The CDR3: CASSLSMLYTEAFF. DNA for the CDR3: TGCGCCAGCAGCTTAAGCATGCTGTACACTGAAGCTTTCTTT.